This record concerns one T cell receptor (beta chain) sequence. The antigen remains unidentified. Germline V lookup: CDR1 MNHNS, CDR2 SASEGT. This CDR3 contains 13 residues. Germline trimming cut 5 bases from V and 7 bases from J; bases unmatched to any gene: 3. These data are taken from a study of T cells in localized non-small cell lung cancer. Study findings and constraints: Researchers found a median around 61 of the top 100 tumor clones in adjacent lung. Adjacent uninvolved lung tissue had the highest T cell clonality, exceeding tumor. Without multi-region sequencing, intratumor heterogeneity could not be excluded.

Generated by immunoSEQ multiplex PCR, the TCRdb table keeps only in-frame clones and is missing some. The sample contains 20,000 to 25,000 clones, about four fifths of which appear only once. J is TRBJ1-3 and V is TRBV6-1, with TRBD1 identical over 9 bases. This TCR came from a man between 40 and 70 years old with stage II lung adenocarcinoma. The sample here was PBMCs, taken before any cancer treatment. CDR3 region: CASSWDRANTIYF. The CDR3 nucleotides read TGTGCCAGCAGTTGGGACAGGGCGAACACCATATATTTT.